This T cell receptor beta chain comes out of a study of regulatory T cells in long-lasting Graves disease. Time point defined: newly diagnosed GD, antithyroid drugs for less than 3 months. The authors made the TCR library using RNA they extracted from PBMCs. CDR3 regions were amplified by Arm-PCR using iRepertoire HTBI primers to build TCR beta libraries. Using its own MiXCR run on the multiplex PCR reads, TCRdb lists one record per CDR3 protein. The data contain about 350,000 distinct CDR3 sequences, approximately 16% of them singletons. Study-wide findings and caveats: A greater number of public clonotypes (under 3,000) was shared by persistent patients than by new patients (approximately 1,000).

Trimming removed 5 bases at V and 6 bases at J, with 9 bases between. Germline CDR1 reads SEHNR; CDR2 reads FQNEAQ (reference sequence). The CDR3 runs to 12 residues. Ten or more counts support this clonotype. Its antigen is not known. These same records also appear under a second study, on T cells in Graves' hyperthyroidism and ophthalmopathy.

The source material was peripheral blood mononuclear cells (PBMCs), sampled at new diagnosis, from a patient treated with antithyroid drugs. This sequence was found in a man aged 35-49 years with Graves disease. J is TRBJ2-3 and V is TRBV7-9; tentatively, D is TRBD2 (6 bases). CDR3 region: CASSPGGDTQYF. Written as DNA, the CDR3 is TGTGCCAGCAGCCCCGGAGGGGATACGCAGTATTTT.